This T cell receptor (beta chain) originates from a study of cytomegalovirus exposure and HLA in healthy donors. The study, taken as a whole, reports: In an earlier analysis, about 87% or about 30%: the productive usage of most TCR beta V segments.

This CDR3 is 15 amino acids long. From germline, CDR1 is SGHTA and CDR2 FQGNSA. V lost 5 bases and J lost 7; bases outside the gene matches: 9. Both 60 Vbeta primers and 13 Jbeta primers went into the PCR. The data were produced by immunoSEQ multiplex PCR, yet TCRdb's version contains in-frame clones alone and is incomplete. The repertoire holds approximately 120,000 clones, with over 60% as singletons. Turning to this clone: Its target is unknown.

The clonotype comes from a woman aged 55-70 years in good health and CMV-seropositive. The chain couples TRBV7-2 to TRBJ2-3; TRBD2 agrees at 10 bases. Input material: PBMCs. This chain's CDR3 is CASSVRRTSGYTQYF. The CDR3 nucleotides are TGTGCCAGCAGCGTGCGAAGGACTAGCGGATATACGCAGTATTTT.